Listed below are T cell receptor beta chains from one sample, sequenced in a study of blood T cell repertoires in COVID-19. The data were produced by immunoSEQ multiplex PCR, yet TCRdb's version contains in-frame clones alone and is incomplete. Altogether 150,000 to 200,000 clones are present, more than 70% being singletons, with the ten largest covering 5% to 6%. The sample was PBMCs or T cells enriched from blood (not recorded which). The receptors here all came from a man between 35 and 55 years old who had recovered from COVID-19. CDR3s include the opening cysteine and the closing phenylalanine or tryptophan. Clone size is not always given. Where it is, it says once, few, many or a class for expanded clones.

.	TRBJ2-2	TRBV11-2	CASSHNSGGTGELFF
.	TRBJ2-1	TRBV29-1	CSSDQGGSYNEQFF
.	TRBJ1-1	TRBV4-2	CASSLDMNTEAFF
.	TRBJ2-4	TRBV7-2	CASSSLISGLAKNIQYF
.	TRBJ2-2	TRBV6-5	CASRRGTGELFF
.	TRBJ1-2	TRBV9	CASSVDRGYGYTF
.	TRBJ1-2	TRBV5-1	CASSNGQGTYGYTF
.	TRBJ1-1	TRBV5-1	CASANPTGPALGTEAFF
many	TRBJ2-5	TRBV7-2	CASSLTTSGKETQYF
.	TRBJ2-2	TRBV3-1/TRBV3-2	CASSPGLNTGELFF
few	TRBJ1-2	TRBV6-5	CASSPPQGGDGYTF
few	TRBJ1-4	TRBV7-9	CASSFSGQGSANEKLFF
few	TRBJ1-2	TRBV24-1	CATSHKIEGTGRVGYTF
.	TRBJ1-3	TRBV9	CASSAPGGGGNTIYF
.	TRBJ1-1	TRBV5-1	CASSLDSLNTEAFF
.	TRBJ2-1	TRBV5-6	CASSPLDRDLNEQFF
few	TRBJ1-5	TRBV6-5	CASSSRGDGWNQPQHF
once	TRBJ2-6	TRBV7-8	CASSLALGTGISGANVLTF
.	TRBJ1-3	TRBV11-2	CASSSDAAGSGNTIYF
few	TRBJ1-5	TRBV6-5	CASAGTDNQPQHF
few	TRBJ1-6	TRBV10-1	CASPTPPRSPLHF
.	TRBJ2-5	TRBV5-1	CASSPSAGEGTQYF
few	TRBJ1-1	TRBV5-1	CASSLDGGRGESEAFF
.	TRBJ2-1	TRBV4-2	CASRGLYNEQFF
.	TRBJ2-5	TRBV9	CASSVDVSTSGIQETQYF
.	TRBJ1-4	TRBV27	CASSRQGFNEKLFF
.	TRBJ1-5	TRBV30	CAWSEDTNQPQHF
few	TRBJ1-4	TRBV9	CASSVGGREVEKLFF
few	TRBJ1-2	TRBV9	CASSLDTTYGYTF
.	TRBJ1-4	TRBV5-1	CASSFLFATNEKLFF
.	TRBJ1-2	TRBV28	CASSGPGQGAYGYTF
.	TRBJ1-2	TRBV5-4	CASSLDRTALGYTF
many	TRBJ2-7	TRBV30	CAWSVAGGFNRGYEQYF
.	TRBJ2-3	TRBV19	CASSPQTGSVTQYF
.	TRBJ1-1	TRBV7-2	CASRANWELNTEAFF
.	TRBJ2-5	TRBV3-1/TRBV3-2	CASSQGGAQLGGTQYF
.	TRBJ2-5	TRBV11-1	CASSLVRQQETQYF
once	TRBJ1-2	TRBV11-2	CASSSIRGQILNYGYTF
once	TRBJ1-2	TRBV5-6	CASSLGQGRRGYTF
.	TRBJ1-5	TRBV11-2	CASSGQGFHNQPQHF
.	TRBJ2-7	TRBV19	CASSIRAISGEQYF
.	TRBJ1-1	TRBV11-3	CASSLEGQDTEAFF
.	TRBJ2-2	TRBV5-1	CASSPGQITGELFF
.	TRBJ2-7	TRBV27	CASRTGVDKQYF
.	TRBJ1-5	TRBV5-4	CASSLPCFRQGPCNQPQHF
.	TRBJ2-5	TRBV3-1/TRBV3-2	CASSPSPLAGQETQYF
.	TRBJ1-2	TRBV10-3	CAISKTGTDGYTF
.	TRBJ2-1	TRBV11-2	CASSLDPGGGFNEQFF
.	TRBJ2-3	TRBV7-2	CASSSRGGSTDTQYF
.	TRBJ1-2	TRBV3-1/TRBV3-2	CASSHGTGSGGYTF
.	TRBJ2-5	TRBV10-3	CAISGGETQYF
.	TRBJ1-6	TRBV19	CASGQGSSYNSPLHF